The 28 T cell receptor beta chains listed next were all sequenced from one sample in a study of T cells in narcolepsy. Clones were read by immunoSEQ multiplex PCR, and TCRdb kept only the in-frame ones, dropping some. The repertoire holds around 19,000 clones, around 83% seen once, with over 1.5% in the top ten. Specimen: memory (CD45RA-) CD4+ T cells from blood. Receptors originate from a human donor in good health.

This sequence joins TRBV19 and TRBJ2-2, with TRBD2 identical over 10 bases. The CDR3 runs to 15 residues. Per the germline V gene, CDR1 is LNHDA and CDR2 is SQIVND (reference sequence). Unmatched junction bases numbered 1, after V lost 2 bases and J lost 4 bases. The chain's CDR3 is CASSILAGATGELFF. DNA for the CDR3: TGTGCCAGTAGTATACTAGCGGGGGCCACCGGGGAGCTGTTTTTT.

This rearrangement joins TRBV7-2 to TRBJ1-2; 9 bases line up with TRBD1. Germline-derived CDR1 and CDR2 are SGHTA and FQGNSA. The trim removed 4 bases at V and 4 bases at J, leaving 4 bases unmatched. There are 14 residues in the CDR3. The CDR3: CASSYTGGGYGYTF. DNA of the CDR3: TGTGCCAGCAGCTATACAGGGGGCGGCTATGGCTACACCTTC.

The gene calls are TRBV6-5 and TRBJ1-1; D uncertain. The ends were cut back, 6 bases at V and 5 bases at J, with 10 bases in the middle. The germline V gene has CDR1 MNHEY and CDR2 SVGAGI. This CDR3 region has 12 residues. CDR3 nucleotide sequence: TGTGCCAGCAGCCCAACCCAGACTGAAGCTTTCTTT. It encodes CASSPTQTEAFF.

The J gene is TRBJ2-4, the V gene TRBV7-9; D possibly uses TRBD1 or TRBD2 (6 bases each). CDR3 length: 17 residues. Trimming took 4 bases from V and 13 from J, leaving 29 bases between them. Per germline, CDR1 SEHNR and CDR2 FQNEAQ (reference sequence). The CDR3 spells CASSSIGLWLGGGQQYF. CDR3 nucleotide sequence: TGTGCCAGCAGCTCCATAGGATTGTGGTTAGGGGGAGGCCAACAGTACTTC.

The CDR3 DNA sequence: TGTGCCAGCAGCTCTCACAATGAGCAGTTCTTC. Its translation: CASSSHNEQFF. The chain carries TRBV7-9 and TRBJ2-1; no clear D gene. Germline V gene sequence: CDR1 SEHNR, CDR2 FQNEAQ (reference sequence). V shed 4 bases and J shed 5 bases, with 3 bases lying between them. The CDR3 has 11 residues. Full variable domain (outside the CDR3, taken from reference TRBV7-9 and TRBJ2-1): DTGVSQNPRHKITKRGQNVTFRCDPISEHNRLYWYRQTLGQGPEFLTYFQNEAQLEKSRLLSDRFSAERPKGSFSTLEIQRTEQGDSAMYLCASSSHNEQFFGPGTRLTVL.

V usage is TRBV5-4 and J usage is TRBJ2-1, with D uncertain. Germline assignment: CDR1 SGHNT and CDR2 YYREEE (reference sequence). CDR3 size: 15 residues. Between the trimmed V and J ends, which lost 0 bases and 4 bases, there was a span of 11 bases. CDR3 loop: CASSLGGGFYNEQFF. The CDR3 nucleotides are TGTGCCAGCAGCTTGGGTGGCGGTTTTTACAATGAGCAGTTCTTC.

The CDR3 coding sequence is TGTGCCAGCAGTTCCTTGACATATCAGCCCCAGCATTTT. Protein product: CASSSLTYQPQHF. The rearrangement links TRBV28 to TRBJ1-5; D is unclear. CDR1 is MDHEN and CDR2 is SYDVKM in the germline V gene. This CDR3 comprises 13 residues. Deletions cut 4 bases from V and 5 bases from J, with 9 bases between.

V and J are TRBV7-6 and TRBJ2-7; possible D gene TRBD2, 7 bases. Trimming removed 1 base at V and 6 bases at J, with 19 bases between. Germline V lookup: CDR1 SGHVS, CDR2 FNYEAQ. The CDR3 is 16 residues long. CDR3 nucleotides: TGTGCCAGCAGCTTAGGGGGGGGGCTAGCAGTAAGCGAGCAGTACTTC. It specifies CASSLGGGLAVSEQYF.

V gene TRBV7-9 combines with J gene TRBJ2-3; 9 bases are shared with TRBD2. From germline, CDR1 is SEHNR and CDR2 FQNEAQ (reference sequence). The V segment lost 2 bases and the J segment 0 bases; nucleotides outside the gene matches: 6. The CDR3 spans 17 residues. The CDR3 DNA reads TGTGCCAGCAGCTTAAGGGGCGGGAGGGCAAGCACAGATACGCAGTATTTT. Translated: CASSLRGGRASTDTQYF. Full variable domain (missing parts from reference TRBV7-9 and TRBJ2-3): DTGVSQNPRHKITKRGQNVTFRCDPISEHNRLYWYRQTLGQGPEFLTYFQNEAQLEKSRLLSDRFSAERPKGSFSTLEIQRTEQGDSAMYLCASSLRGGRASTDTQYFGPGTRLTVL.

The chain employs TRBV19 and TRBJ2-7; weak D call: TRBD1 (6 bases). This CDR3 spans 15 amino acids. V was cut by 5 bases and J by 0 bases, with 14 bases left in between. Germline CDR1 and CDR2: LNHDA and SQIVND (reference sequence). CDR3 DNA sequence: TGTGCCAGTAGTCTGGGGACAAAGAGCTCCTACGAGCAGTACTTC. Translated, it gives CASSLGTKSSYEQYF.

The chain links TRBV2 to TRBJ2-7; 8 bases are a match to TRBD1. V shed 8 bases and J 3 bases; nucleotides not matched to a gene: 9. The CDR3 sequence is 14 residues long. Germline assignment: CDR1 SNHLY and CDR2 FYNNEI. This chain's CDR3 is CASDRQGTNYEQYF. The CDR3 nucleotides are TGTGCCAGCGACAGACAGGGGACGAACTACGAGCAGTACTTC.

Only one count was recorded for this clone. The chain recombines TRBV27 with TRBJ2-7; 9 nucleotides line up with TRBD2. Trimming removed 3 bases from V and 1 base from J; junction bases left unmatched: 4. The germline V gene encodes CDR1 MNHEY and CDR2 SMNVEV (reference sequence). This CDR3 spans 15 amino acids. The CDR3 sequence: CASSFLSGGSYEQYF. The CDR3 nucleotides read TGTGCCAGCAGTTTTCTTAGCGGGGGTTCCTACGAGCAGTACTTC.

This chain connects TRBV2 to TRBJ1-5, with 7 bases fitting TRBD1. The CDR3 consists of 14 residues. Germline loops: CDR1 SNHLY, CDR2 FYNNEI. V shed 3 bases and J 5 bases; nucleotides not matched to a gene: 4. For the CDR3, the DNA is TGTGCCAGCAGTGAGGGACAGAATTATCAGCCCCAGCATTTT. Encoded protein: CASSEGQNYQPQHF.

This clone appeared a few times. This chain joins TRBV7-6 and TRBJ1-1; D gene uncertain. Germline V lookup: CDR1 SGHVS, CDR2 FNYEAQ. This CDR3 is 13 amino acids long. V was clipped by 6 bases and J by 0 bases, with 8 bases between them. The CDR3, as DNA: TGTGCCAGCAGTGCGGACCTGAACACTGAAGCTTTCTTT. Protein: CASSADLNTEAFF.

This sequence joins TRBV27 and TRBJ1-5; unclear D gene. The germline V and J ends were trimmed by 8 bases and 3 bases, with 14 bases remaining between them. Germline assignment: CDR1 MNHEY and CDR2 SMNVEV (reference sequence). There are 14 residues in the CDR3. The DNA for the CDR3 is TGTGCCAGCTCTTCCCCGGGAAACAATCAGCCCCAGCATTTT. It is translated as CASSSPGNNQPQHF.

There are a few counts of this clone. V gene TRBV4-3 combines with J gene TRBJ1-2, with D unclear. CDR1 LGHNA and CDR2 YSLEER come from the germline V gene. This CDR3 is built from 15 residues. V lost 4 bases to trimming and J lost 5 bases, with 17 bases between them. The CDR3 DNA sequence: TGCGCCAGCAGCCCCAGCGGGGTATTTCGATATGGCTACACCTTC. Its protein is CASSPSGVFRYGYTF.

The chain's CDR3 is CSVSGGGYGYTF. CDR3 in DNA: TGCAGCGTAAGCGGGGGAGGCTATGGCTACACCTTC. The genes are TRBV29-1 and TRBJ1-2, with a weak D call TRBD1 (5 bases). This CDR3 comprises 12 residues. In germline, CDR1 is SQVTM, CDR2 ANQGSEA. Between the trimmed V and J ends, which lost 6 bases and 4 bases, there was a span of 12 bases.

The DNA of the CDR3 is TGTGCCAGCAGCTTTTTGGGATCGGCCGGCTACACCTTC. This sequence encodes CASSFLGSAGYTF. The gene calls are TRBV7-3 and TRBJ1-2; D remains unclear. This CDR3 is 13 amino acids long. From germline, CDR1 is SGHTA and CDR2 FQGTGA. V gave up 3 bases and J gave up 8 bases, with 13 bases separating them.

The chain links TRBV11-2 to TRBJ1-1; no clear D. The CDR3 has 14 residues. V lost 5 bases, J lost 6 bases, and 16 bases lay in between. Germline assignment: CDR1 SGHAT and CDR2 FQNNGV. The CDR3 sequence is CASSGDTRRSEAFF. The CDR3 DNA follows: TGTGCCAGCAGCGGCGACACACGACGGTCTGAAGCTTTCTTT.

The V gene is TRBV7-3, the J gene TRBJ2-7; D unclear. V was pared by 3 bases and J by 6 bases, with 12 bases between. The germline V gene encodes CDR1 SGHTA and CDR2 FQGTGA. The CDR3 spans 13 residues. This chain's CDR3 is CASSLSSSGEQYF. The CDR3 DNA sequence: TGTGCCAGCAGCTTGAGTAGTTCGGGCGAGCAGTACTTC.

The CDR3 loop reads CASSLPGAYNEQFF. CDR3 nucleotide sequence: TGTGCCAGCAGCTTGCCGGGCGCCTACAATGAGCAGTTCTTC. The chain carries TRBV5-6 and TRBJ2-1; D not certain. Germline CDR1 reads SGHDT; CDR2 reads YYEEEE. V lost 1 base and J 2 bases, leaving 7 bases between the germline ends. This CDR3 has 14 residues.

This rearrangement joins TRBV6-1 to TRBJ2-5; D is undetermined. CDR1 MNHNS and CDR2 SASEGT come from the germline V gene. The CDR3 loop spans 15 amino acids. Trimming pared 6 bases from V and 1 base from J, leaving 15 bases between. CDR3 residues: CASSFTTVPQETQYF. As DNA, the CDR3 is TGTGCCAGCAGCTTTACTACGGTGCCCCAAGAGACCCAGTACTTC.

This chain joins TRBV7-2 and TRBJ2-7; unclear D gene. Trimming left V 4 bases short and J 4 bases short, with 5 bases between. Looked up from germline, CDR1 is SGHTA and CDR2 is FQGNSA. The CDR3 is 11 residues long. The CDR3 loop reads CASSSQYEQYF. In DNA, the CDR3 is TGTGCCAGCAGCTCCCAGTACGAGCAGTACTTC.

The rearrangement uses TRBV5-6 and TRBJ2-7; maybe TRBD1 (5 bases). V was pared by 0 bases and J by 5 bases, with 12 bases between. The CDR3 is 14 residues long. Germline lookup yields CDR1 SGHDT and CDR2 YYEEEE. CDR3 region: CASSLERRVHEQYF. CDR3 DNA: TGTGCCAGCAGCTTGGAGCGCAGGGTCCACGAGCAGTACTTC.

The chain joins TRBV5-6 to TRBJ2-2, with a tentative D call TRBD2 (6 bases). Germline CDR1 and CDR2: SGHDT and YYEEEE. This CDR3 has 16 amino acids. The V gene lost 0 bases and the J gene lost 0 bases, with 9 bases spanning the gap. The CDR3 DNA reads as TGTGCCAGCAGCTTGGGACTAGGGGCGAACACCGGGGAGCTGTTTTTT. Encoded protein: CASSLGLGANTGELFF.

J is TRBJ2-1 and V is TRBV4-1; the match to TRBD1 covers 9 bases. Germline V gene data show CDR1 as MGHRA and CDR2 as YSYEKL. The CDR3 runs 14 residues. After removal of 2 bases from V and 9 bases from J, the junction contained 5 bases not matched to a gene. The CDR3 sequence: CASSQRTGETEQFF. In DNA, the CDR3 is TGCGCCAGCAGCCAAAGGACAGGGGAGACTGAGCAGTTCTTC.

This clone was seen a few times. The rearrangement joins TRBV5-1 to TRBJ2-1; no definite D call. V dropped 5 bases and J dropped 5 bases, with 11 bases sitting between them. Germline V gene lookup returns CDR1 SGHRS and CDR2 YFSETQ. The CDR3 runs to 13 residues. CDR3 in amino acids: CASRYTQDNEQFF. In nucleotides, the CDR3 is TGCGCCAGCAGATATACTCAGGACAATGAGCAGTTCTTC.

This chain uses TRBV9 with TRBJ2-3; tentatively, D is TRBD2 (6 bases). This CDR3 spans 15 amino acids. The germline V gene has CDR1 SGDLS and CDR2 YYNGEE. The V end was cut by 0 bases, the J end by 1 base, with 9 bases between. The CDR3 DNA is TGTGCCAGCAGCGTAGGCGGGATTGGCACAGATACGCAGTATTTT. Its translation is CASSVGGIGTDTQYF.